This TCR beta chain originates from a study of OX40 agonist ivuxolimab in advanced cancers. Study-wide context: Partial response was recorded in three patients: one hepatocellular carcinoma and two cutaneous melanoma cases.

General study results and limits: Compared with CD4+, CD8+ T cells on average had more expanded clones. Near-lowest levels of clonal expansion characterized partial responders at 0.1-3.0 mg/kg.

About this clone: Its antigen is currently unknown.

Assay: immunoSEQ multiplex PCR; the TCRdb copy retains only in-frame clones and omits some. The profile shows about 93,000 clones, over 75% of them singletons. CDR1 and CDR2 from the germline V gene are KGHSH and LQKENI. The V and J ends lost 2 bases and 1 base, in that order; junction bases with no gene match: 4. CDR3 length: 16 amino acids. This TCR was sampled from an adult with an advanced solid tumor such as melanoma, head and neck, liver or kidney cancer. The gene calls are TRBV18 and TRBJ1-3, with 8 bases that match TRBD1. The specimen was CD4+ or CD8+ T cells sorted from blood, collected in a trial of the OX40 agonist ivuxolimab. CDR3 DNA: TGTGCCAGCTCACCATTCCGGACAGGGTCTGGAAACACCATATATTTT. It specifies CASSPFRTGSGNTIYF.